This T cell receptor (beta chain) was found in a study of shared clonotypes between healthy human individuals. CDR1 is MNHEY, CDR2 SMNVEV, per germline (reference sequence). The CDR3 length is 16 residues. Trimming cost V 0 bases and J 2 bases; bases outside gene matches: 5. Nashville, Tennessee was home to all donors, who were Caucasian adults. Source study methods: As immunoSEQ supplied junction-only sequences (without quality scores), filtering differed. The repertoire was sequenced with immunoSEQ multiplex PCR; TCRdb's copy has only in-frame clones and lacks some. The DNA was the basis for D and trimming; V, J and clone size are from that table. Of approximately 2.4 million clones listed, around 95% are singletons.

This chain links TRBV27 with TRBJ2-5; 8 bases are shared with TRBD1. The sample taken for sequencing was naive CD4+ T cells sorted from blood. Subset noted: CD45RA+ positively selected. This TCR derives from a man aged 18 to 29 in good health. As DNA, the CDR3 is TGTGCCAGCAGTTTATCGAGGGACAGGATACAAGAGACCCAGTACTTC. Amino acid sequence: CASSLSRDRIQETQYF.